This TCR beta chain was found in a study of PD-L1 blockade in urothelial cancer (dated by TCRdb to about 2017). For the study in its entirety: Every patient began therapy around 2014 and was given atezolizumab 1,200 mg intravenously every 3 weeks. About 90% of the 29 patients were identified as males with urothelial cancer of bladder origin, and a prior smoking history was reported by 18 of 29 patients. An ECOG performance status of 0 or 1 was recorded for the patients, and 0 to 3 prior chemotherapy regimens had been received by the patients. Blood samples were analyzed at 3 weeks after treatment start (second dose) and at 6 weeks after treatment start. Blood samples yielded a median of roughly 140,000 T cells and roughly 83,000 unique TCRs, with median clonality 0.080. An exploratory multi-omic analysis was conducted of the somatic, immune and clinical correlates of response to PD-L1 blockade with atezolizumab in urothelial cancer. TCR sequencing covered pretreatment tumor samples and matched, serially collected peripheral blood taken before and after atezolizumab treatment. Durable clinical benefit meant progression-free survival longer than 6 months, and TCR features were also tested against progression-free and overall survival. In the same patients who had TCR sequencing, pretreatment tumors also underwent whole exome sequencing and RNA sequencing. Eight to ten patients achieved durable clinical benefit and approximately 19 did not. Approximately 30 patients had pretreatment blood TCR-seq, about 25 had at least one posttreatment blood collection, and about 25 had tumor TCR-seq. The paper as a whole reports these results and caveats: Improved progression-free and overall survival was found to be associated with pretreatment peripheral blood TCR clonality below the median. Small sample size (n of about 29) and many exploratory analyses mean the results are intended to be hypothesis-generating. Patients with durable benefit showed greater expansion of tumor-associated TCR clones in peripheral blood 3 weeks after starting treatment (n of about 20, p = 0.022).

This specimen's time point label, per the study, means: peripheral blood 6 weeks after treatment start. The cohort included roughly 29 patients with locally advanced or metastatic urothelial carcinoma who were treated at Memorial Sloan Kettering on a trial protocol. Peripheral blood mononuclear cells were collected pretreatment and during treatment, with between 1 and 8 total time points obtained per patient. The Qiagen DNeasy Blood extraction kit was used to purify genomic DNA from total PBMCs and from tumor samples. PBMCs were collected pretreatment and during treatment and were isolated and stored as previously described. This clone is medium-sized (0.01 to 0.1%) in its sample. There is no known antigen for this receptor. Per-base qualities were not stored, and no clone one base away is much larger. To estimate absolute template abundance from read counts, synthetic TCR analog templates were spiked into each PCR. TCRbeta CDR3 regions were amplified from genomic DNA with bias-controlled V and J gene primers using the immunoSEQ assay. Rearranged TCRbeta segments were sequenced at approximately 20X coverage. The authors' analysis ran thus. Clustering was used to correct sequencing errors, and CDR3s were annotated against IMGT to assign V, D and J genes. Downstream analyses used only productive TCRbeta rearrangements, leaving out any out-of-frame or stop-codon sequences. Clonality was computed as one minus Shannon entropy normalized by the log of the number of unique productive sequences. Fisher's exact test with Benjamini-Hochberg correction, using a cutoff of adjusted p below 0.01, was how clones that differed between time points or between blood and tumor were identified. TCRdb took this table from immuneACCESS and kept in-frame rearrangements with V and J called. Such tables lack part of the clones; where checked against another copy, unresolved V genes explain under half of the gap, and the rest is unexplained. V, J and clone size derive from that table, while D and trimming were established from the DNA sequence. This sample gives around 45,000 clones in total; about 80% of them show up just once. Together, the top ten hold more than 13% of the sample.

The sequence came from a man in his fifties or sixties with urothelial cancer. The material sequenced was PBMCs, taken around atezolizumab (anti-PD-L1) treatment.

The bases are TGTGCCAGCAGCTTAGAGGGGGTCCGTGGTACTGAAGCTTTCTTT. It specifies CASSLEGVRGTEAFF. This sequence uses TRBV7-9 and TRBJ1-1; matching of 6 bases hints at TRBD1 as the D gene. V is cut by 1 base and J by 5 bases, and the space between the germline ends is 14 bases. From the cysteine up to the phenylalanine, the CDR3 has a length of 15 residues. The only DNA kept is the CDR3, 45 bases in frame from the first base. CDR1 is given as SEHNR and CDR2 as FQNEAQ, both from the germline V gene (reference sequence).